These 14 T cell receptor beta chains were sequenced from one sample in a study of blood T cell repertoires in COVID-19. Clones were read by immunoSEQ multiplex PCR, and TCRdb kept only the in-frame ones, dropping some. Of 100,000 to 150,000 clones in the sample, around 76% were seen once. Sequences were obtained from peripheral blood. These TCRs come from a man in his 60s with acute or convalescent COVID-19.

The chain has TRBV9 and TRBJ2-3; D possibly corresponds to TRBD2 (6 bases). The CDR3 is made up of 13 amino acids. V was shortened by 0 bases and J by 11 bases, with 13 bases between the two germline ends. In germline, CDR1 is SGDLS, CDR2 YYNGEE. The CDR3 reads CASSVDPGSEQYF. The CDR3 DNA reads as TGTGCCAGCAGCGTAGATCCCGGGAGTGAGCAGTATTTT.

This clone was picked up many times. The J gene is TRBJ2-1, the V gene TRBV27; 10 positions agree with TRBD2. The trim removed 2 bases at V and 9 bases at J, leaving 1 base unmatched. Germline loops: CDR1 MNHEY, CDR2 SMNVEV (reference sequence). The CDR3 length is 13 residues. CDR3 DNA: TGTGCCAGCAGTTTAGCTAGCGGGGGTGAGCAGTTCTTC. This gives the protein CASSLASGGEQFF.

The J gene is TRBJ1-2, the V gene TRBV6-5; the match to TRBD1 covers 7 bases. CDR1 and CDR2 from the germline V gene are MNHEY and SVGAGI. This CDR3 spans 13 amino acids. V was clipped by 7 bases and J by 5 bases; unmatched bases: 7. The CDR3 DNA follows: TGTGCCAGCAACAGGGGCGCGGGGTATGGCTACACCTTC. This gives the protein CASNRGAGYGYTF.

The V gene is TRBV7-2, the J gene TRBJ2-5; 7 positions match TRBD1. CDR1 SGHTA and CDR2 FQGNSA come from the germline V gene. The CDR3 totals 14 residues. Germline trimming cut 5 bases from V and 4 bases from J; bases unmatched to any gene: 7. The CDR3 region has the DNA TGTGCCAGCAGCGGCCAGGGGGTCTTAGAGACCCAGTACTTC. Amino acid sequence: CASSGQGVLETQYF.

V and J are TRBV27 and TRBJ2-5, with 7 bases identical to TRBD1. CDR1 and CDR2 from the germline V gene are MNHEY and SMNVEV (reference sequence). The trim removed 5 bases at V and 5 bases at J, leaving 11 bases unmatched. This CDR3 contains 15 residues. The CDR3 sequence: CASSPNRDSSETQYF. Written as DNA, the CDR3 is TGTGCCAGCAGTCCCAACCGGGACAGCAGCGAGACCCAGTACTTC.

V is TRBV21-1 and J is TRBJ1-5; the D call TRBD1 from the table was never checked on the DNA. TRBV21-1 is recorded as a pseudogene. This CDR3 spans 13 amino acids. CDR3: CASIPGVHQPQHF. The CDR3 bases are TGTGCCAGCATCCCAGGGGTACATCAGCCCCAGCATTTT.

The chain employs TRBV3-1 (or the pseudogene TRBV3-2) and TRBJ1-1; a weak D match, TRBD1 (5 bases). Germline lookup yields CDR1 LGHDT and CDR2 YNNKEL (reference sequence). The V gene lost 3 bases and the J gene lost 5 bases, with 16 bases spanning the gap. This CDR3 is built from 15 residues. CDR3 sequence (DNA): TGTGCCAGCAGCCACCACGGGGGTCGAGGTACTGAAGCTTTCTTT. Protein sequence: CASSHHGGRGTEAFF.

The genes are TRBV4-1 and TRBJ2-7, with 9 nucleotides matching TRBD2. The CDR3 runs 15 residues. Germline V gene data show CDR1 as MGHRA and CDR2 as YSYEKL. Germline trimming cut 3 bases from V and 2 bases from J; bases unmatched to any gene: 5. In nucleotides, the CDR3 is TGCGCCAGCAGCCACATGACTAGCGGAGCCTACGAGCAGTACTTC. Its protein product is CASSHMTSGAYEQYF.

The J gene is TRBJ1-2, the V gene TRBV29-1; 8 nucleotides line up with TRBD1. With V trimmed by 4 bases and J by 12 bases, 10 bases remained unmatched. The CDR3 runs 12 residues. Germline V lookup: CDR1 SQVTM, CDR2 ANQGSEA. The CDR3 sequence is CSVVTGGLIHTF. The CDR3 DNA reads TGCAGCGTTGTTACAGGGGGTCTTATCCACACCTTC. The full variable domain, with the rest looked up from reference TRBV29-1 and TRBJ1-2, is SAVISQKPSRDICQRGTSLTIQCQVDSQVTMMFWYRQQPGQSLTLIATANQGSEATYESGFVIDKFPISRPNLTFSTLTVSNMSPEDSSIYLCSVVTGGLIHTFGSGTRLTVV.

The CDR3 region is CASSPRGGYAYGYTF. CDR3 sequence (DNA): TGTGCCAGCAGTCCCCGAGGGGGCTACGCCTATGGCTACACCTTC. The gene calls are TRBV6-5 and TRBJ1-2; TRBD1 matches 7 bases. Trimming at V came to 5 bases and at J to 4 bases, leaving 10 bases not matched to a gene. Germline CDR1 reads MNHEY; CDR2 reads SVGAGI. The CDR3 sequence is 15 residues long.

The DNA for the CDR3 is TGTGCCAGTAGTATCGGTCGAGCCCCGGGACAGCCCAATGAAAAACTGTTTTTT. It is translated as CASSIGRAPGQPNEKLFF. V usage is TRBV19 and J usage is TRBJ1-4, with TRBD1 matching over 7 bases. Germline V gene lookup returns CDR1 LNHDA and CDR2 SQIVND (reference sequence). The CDR3 spans 18 residues. The V and J ends lost 3 bases and 5 bases, in that order; junction bases with no gene match: 15.

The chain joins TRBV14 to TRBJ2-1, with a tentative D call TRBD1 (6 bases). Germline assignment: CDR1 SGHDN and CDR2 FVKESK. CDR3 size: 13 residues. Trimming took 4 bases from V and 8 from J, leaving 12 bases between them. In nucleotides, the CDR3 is TGTGCCAGCAGCCCCCCTACAGGGTATGAGCAGTTCTTC. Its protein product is CASSPPTGYEQFF.

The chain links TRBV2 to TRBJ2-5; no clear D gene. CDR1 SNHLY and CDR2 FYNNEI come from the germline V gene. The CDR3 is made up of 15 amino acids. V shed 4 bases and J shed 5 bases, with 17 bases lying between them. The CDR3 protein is CASSGPLRSVETQYF. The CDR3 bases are TGTGCCAGCAGTGGCCCCCTAAGGAGTGTGGAGACCCAGTACTTC.

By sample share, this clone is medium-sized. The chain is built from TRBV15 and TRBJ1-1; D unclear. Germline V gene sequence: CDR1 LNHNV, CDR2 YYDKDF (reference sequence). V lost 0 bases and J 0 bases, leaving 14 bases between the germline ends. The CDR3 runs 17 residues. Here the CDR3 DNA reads TGTGCCACCAGCAGAGACGCCTCCCCGGTCTTGAACACTGAAGCTTTCTTT. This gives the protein CATSRDASPVLNTEAFF. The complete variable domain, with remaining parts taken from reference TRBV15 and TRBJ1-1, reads DAMVIQNPRYQVTQFGKPVTLSCSQTLNHNVMYWYQQKSSQAPKLLFHYYDKDFNNEADTPDNFQSRRPNTSFCFLDIRSPGLGDTAMYLCATSRDASPVLNTEAFFGQGTRLTVV.